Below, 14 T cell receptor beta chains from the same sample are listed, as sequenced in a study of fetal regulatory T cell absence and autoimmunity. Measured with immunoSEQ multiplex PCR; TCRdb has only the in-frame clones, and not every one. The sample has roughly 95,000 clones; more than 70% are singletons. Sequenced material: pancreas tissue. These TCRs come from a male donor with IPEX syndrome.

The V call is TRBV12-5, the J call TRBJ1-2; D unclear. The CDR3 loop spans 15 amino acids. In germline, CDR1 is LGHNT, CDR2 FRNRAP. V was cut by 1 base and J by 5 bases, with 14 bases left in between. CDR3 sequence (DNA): TGTGCTAGTGGTTTGGCCCCCGTCCCGGGGTATGGCTACACCTTC. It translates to CASGLAPVPGYGYTF.

The CDR3 DNA is TGCAGCGCCCGAGGGCTCTTACTAGAGACCCAGTACTTC. It codes for CSARGLLLETQYF. The chain is built from TRBV29-1 and TRBJ2-5, with a tentative D call TRBD2 (5 bases). The CDR3 is made up of 13 amino acids. Trimming pared 7 bases from V and 4 bases from J, leaving 16 bases between. Germline-derived CDR1 and CDR2 are SQVTM and ANQGSEA.

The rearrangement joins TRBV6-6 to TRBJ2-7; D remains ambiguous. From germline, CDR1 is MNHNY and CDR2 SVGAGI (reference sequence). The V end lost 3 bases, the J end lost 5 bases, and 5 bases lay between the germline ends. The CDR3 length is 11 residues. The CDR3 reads CASSYGHEQYF. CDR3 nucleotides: TGTGCCAGCAGTTATGGCCACGAGCAGTACTTC.

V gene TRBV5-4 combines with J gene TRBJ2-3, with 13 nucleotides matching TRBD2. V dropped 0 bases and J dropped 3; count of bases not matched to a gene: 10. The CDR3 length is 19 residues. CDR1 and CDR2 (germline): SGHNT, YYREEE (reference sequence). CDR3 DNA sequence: TGTGCCAGCAGCTTGGCACTAGCGGGGGGGGTAAGATCAACAGATACGCAGTATTTT. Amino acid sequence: CASSLALAGGVRSTDTQYF.

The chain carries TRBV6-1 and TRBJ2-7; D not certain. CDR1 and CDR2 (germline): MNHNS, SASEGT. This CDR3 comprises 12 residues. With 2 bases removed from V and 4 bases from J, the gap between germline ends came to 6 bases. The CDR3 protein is CASSEYAYEQYF. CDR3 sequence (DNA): TGTGCCAGCAGTGAATACGCGTACGAGCAGTACTTC.

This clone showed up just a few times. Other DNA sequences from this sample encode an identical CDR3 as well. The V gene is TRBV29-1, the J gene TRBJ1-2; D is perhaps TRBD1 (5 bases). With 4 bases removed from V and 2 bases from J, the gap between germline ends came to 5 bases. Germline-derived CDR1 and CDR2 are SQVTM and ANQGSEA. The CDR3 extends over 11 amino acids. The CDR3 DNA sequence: TGCAGCGTTGGGACAAACTATGGCTACACCTTC. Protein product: CSVGTNYGYTF.

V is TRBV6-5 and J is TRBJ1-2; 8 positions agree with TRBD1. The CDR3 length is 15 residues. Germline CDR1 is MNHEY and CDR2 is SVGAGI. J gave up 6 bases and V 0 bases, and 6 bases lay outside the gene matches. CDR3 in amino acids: CASSYSRTGWDGYTF. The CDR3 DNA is TGTGCCAGCAGTTACTCGAGGACAGGGTGGGATGGCTACACCTTC.

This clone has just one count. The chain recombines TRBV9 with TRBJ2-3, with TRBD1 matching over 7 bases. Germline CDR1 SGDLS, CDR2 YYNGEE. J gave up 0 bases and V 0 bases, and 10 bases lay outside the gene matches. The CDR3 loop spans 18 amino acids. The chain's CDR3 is CASSVAAGGTLSTDTQYF. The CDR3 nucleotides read TGTGCCAGCAGCGTAGCGGCAGGGGGAACTCTTAGCACAGATACGCAGTATTTT.

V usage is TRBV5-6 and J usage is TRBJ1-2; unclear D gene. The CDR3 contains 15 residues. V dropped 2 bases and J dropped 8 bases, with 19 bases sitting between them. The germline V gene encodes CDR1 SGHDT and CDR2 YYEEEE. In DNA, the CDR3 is TGTGCCAGCAGCTTCTTATCGCTCGGGGTTGGAGGCTACACCTTC. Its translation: CASSFLSLGVGGYTF.

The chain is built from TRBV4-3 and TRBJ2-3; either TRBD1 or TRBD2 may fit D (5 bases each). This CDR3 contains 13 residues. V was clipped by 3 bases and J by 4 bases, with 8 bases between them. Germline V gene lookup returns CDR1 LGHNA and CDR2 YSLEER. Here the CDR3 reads CASSQGTPDTQYF. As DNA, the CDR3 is TGCGCCAGCAGCCAGGGGACCCCAGATACGCAGTATTTT.

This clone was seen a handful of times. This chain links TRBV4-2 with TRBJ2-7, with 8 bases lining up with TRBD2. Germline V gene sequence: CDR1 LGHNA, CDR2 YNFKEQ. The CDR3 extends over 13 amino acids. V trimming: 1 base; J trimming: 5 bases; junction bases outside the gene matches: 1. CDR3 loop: CASSQAGGDEQYF. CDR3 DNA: TGTGCCAGCAGCCAAGCGGGAGGGGACGAGCAGTACTTC.

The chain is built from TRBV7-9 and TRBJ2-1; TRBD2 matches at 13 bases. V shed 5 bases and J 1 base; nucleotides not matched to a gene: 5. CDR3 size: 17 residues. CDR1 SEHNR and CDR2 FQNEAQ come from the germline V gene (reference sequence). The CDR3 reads CASSPTSGGLSYNEQFF. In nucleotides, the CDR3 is TGTGCCAGCAGCCCGACTAGCGGGGGGTTGTCCTACAATGAGCAGTTCTTC.

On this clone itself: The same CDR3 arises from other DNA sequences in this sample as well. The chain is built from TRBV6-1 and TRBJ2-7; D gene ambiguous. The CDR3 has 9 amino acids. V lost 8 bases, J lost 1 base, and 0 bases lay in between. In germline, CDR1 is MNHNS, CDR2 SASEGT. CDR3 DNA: TGTGCCAGCTCCTACGAGCAGTACTTC. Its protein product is CASSYEQYF.

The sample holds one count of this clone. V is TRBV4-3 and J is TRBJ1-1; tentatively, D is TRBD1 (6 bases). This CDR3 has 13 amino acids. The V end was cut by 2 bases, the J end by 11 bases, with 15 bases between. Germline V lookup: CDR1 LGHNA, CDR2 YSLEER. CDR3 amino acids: CASSQQQGERAFF. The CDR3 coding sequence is TGCGCCAGCAGCCAACAACAGGGAGAGAGGGCTTTCTTT.